Following are 10 T cell receptor beta chains from one sample sequenced in a study of T cells in Graves' hyperthyroidism and ophthalmopathy. RNA transcripts yielded amplified TCR beta CDR3 regions. With the HTBI primer set, the TCR CDR3 went through a first round of RT-PCR. TCRdb reprocessed the multiplex PCR reads with MiXCR, giving one entry per CDR3 protein. There are approximately 530,000 distinct CDR3 sequences in the sample; just under 20% occur only once, and about half lies in the top ten. Material for sequencing was blood. These receptor sequences come from a middle-aged man with Graves' ophthalmopathy.

As regards this clonotype: An end of the junction does not agree with germline; a read error may underlie this. The rearrangement joins TRBV27 to TRBJ2-6, with TRBD1 matching 9 bases. CDR1 MNHEY and CDR2 SMNVEV come from the germline V gene (reference sequence). CDR3 length equals 19 residues. CDR3 loop: CASRYWGDRDNSRANALTF. Written as DNA, the CDR3 is TGTGCCAGCAGGTATTGGGGGGACAGGGACAACTCTAGGGCCAACGCCCTGACTTTC. The whole variable domain, filled in from reference TRBV27 and TRBJ2-6, reads EAQVTQNPRYLITVTGKKLTVTCSQNMNHEYMSWYRQDPGLGLRQIYYSMNVEVTDKGDVPEGYKVSRKEKRNFPLILESPSPNQTSLYFCASRYWGDRDNSRANALTFGAGSRLTVL.

This clonotype occurred a few times. The rearrangement joins TRBV19 to TRBJ2-7; D not resolved. Germline CDR1 is LNHDA and CDR2 is SQIVND (reference sequence). CDR3 length: 14 amino acids. Trimming stripped 5 bases from V and 0 bases from J, with 11 bases between. In nucleotides, the CDR3 is TGTGCCAGTAGTGAGGCGAGGAGCTCCTACGAGCAGTACTTC. Encoded protein: CASSEARSSYEQYF.

CDR3 protein: CASSQDRGRADEQFF. DNA for the CDR3: TGCGCCAGCAGCCAAGATCGAGGGAGGGCGGACGAGCAGTTCTTC. The chain combines TRBV4-3 with TRBJ2-1; 7 nucleotides agree with TRBD2. Germline V gene sequence: CDR1 LGHNA, CDR2 YSLEER. The CDR3 is 15 amino acids. V trimming: 0 bases; J trimming: 10 bases; junction bases outside the gene matches: 9.

In this sample, this clonotype turned up a few times. This chain joins TRBV19 and TRBJ2-1, with D uncertain. The germline V gene has CDR1 LNHDA and CDR2 SQIVND (reference sequence). Deletions cut 4 bases from V and 6 bases from J, with 10 bases between. This CDR3 has 13 residues. Here the CDR3 reads CASSKTGFNEQFF. The CDR3 bases are TGTGCCAGTAGTAAAACGGGTTTCAATGAGCAGTTCTTC.

This clonotype was counted between two and nine times. The gene calls are TRBV18 and TRBJ2-7; no clear D gene. CDR3 length: 14 amino acids. Trimming shortened V by 1 base and J by 4 bases, and 11 bases separated the two germline ends. Germline CDR1 is KGHSH and CDR2 is LQKENI. CDR3 amino acids: CASSPRAASYEQYF. The DNA of the CDR3 is TGTGCCAGCTCACCACGGGCAGCCTCGTACGAGCAGTACTTC.

The CDR3 bases are TGTGCCACCAGCAGAGCCAAGGGTCGCGACACCGGGGAGCTGTTTTTT. This encodes CATSRAKGRDTGELFF. The rearrangement links TRBV15 to TRBJ2-2; no reliable D call. The ends were cut back, 1 base at V and 3 bases at J, with 12 bases in the middle. Looked up from germline, CDR1 is LNHNV and CDR2 is YYDKDF (reference sequence). The CDR3 consists of 16 residues.

This clonotype was picked up a small number of times. The chain employs TRBV29-1 and TRBJ1-2; the D is unclear. CDR1 and CDR2 from the germline V gene are SQVTM and ANQGSEA. The CDR3 sequence is 12 residues long. Trimming left V 6 bases short and J 5 bases short, with 13 bases between. In nucleotides, the CDR3 is TGCAGCGTCGCCGGCAGCAATTATGGCTACACCTTC. This sequence encodes CSVAGSNYGYTF.

Many counts were recorded for this clonotype. V usage is TRBV7-2 and J usage is TRBJ2-7; 10 positions match TRBD1. J lost 3 bases, V lost 3 bases, and 8 bases had no gene match. The CDR3 totals 16 residues. The germline V gene has CDR1 SGHTA and CDR2 FQGNSA. This CDR3 reads CASSLGTGTGVYEQYF. CDR3 bases: TGTGCCAGCAGCTTGGGAACCGGGACAGGGGTCTACGAGCAGTACTTC.

The chain uses TRBV13 and TRBJ2-7, with TRBD2 matching 12 bases. Germline-derived CDR1 and CDR2 are PRHDT and FYEKMQ (reference sequence). The CDR3 loop spans 18 amino acids. J was trimmed by 0 bases and V by 1 base; bases with no gene match: 7. The CDR3 spells CASSLEGTSGYYSYEQYF. The CDR3 DNA is TGTGCCAGCAGCTTAGAGGGGACTAGCGGGTACTACTCCTACGAGCAGTACTTC.

The chain recombines TRBV5-1 with TRBJ2-2, with D possibly being TRBD1 (5 bases). Trimming took off 5 bases at V and 3 bases at J, with 8 bases between the two ends. Germline assignment: CDR1 SGHRS and CDR2 YFSETQ. This CDR3 has 13 residues. The CDR3, as DNA: TGCGCCAGCAGGGACACAGACACCGGGGAGCTGTTTTTT. Residues: CASRDTDTGELFF.